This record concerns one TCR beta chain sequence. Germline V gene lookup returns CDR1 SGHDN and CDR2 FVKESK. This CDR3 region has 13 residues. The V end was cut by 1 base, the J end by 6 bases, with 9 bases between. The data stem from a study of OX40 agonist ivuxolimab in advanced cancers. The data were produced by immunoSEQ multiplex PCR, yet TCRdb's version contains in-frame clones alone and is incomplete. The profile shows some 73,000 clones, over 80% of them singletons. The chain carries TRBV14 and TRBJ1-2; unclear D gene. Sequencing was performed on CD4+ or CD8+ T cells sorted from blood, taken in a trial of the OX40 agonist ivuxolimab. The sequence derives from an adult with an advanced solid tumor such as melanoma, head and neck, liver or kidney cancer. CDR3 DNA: TGTGCCAGCAGCCAAGGAAGGGCGCATGGCTACACCTTC. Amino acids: CASSQGRAHGYTF. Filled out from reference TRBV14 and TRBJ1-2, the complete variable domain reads EAGVTQFPSHSVIEKGQTVTLRCDPISGHDNLYWYRRVMGKEIKFLLHFVKESKQDESGMPNNRFLAERTGGTYSTLKVQPAELEDSGVYFCASSQGRAHGYTFGSGTRLTVV.